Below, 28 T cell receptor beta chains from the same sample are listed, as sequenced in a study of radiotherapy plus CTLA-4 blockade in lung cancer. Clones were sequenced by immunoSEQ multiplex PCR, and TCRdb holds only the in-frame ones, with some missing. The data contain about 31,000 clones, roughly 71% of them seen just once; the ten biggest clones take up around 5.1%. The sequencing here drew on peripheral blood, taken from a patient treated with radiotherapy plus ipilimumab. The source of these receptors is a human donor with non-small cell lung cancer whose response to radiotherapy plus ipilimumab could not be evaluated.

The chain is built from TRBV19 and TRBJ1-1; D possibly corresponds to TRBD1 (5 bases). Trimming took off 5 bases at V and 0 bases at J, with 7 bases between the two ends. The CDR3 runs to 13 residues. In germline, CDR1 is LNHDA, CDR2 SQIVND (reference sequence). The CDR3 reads CASSYRMNTEAFF. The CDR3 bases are TGTGCCAGTAGTTACAGGATGAACACTGAAGCTTTCTTT.

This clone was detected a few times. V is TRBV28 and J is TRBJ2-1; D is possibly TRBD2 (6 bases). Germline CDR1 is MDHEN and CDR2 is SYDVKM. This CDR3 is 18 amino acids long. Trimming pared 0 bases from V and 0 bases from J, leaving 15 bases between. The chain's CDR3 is CASSLWGVAANSYNEQFF. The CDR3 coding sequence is TGTGCCAGCAGTTTATGGGGTGTAGCGGCTAACTCCTACAATGAGCAGTTCTTC.

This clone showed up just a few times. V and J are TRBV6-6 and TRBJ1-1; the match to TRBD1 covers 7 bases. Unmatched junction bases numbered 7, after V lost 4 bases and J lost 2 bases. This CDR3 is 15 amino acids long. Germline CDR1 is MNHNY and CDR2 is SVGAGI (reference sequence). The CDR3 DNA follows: TGTGCCAGCAGTTTCCCACGACAGGGCAACACTGAAGCTTTCTTT. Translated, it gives CASSFPRQGNTEAFF.

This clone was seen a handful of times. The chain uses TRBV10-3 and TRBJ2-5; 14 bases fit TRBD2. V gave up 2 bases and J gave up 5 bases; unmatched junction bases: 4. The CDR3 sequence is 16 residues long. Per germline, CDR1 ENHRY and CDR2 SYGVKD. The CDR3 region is CAISEGTSGRGETQYF. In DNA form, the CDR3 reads TGTGCCATCAGTGAGGGGACTAGCGGGAGAGGGGAGACCCAGTACTTC.

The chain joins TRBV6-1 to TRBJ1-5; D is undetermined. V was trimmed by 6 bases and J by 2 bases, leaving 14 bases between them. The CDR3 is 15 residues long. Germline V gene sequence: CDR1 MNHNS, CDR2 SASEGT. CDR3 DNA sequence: TGTGCCAGCAGCTTACAGAGTCTCGGCAATCAGCCCCAGCATTTT. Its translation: CASSLQSLGNQPQHF.

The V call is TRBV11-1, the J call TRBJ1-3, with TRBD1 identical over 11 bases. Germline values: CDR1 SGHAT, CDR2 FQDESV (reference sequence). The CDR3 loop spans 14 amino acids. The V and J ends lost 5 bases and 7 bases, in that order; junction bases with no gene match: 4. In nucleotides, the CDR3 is TGTGCCAGCAGCGGACAGGGGGCGCAGAACACCATATATTTT. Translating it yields CASSGQGAQNTIYF. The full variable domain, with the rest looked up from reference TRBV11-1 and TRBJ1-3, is EAEVAQSPRYKITEKSQAVAFWCDPISGHATLYWYRQILGQGPELLVQFQDESVVDDSQLPKDRFSAERLKGVDSTLKIQPAELGDSAMYLCASSGQGAQNTIYFGEGSWLTVV.

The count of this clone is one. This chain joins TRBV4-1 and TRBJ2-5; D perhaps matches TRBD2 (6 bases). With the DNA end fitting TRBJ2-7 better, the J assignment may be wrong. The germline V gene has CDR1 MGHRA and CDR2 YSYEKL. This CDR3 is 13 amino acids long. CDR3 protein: CASSQDRGTEQYF. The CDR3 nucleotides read TGCGCCAGCAGCCAAGATCGGGGGACCGAGCAGTACTTC.

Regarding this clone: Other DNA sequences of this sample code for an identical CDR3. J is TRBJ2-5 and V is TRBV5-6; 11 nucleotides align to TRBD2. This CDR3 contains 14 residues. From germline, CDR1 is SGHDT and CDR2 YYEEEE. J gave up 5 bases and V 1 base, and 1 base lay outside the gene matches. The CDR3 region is CASSLWTSGETQYF. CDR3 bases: TGTGCCAGCAGCTTGTGGACTAGCGGGGAGACCCAGTACTTC. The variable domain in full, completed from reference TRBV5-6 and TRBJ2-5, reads DAGVTQSPTHLIKTRGQQVTLRCSPKSGHDTVSWYQQALGQGPQFIFQYYEEEERQRGNFPDRFSGHQFPNYSSELNVNALLLGDSALYLCASSLWTSGETQYFGPGTRLLVL.

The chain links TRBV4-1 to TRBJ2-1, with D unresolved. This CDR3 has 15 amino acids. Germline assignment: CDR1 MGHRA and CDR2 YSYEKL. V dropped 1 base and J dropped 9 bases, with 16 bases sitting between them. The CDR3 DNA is TGCGCCAGCAGCCAAGTAAAAGATAAGAGGTTTGAGCAGTTCTTC. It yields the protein CASSQVKDKRFEQFF.

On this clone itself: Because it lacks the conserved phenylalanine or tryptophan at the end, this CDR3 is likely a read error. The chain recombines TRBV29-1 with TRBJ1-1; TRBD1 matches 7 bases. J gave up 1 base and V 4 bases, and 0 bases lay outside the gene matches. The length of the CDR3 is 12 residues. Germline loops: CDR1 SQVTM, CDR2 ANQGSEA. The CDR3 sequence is CSVGQGNTEAFL. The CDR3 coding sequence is TGCAGCGTTGGACAGGGGAACACTGAAGCTTTCCTT.

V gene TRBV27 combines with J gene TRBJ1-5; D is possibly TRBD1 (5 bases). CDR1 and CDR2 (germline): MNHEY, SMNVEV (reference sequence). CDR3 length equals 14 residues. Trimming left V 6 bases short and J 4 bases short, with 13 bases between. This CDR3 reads CASSPGTTNQPQHF. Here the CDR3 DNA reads TGTGCCAGCAGCCCAGGGACTACAAATCAGCCCCAGCATTTT.

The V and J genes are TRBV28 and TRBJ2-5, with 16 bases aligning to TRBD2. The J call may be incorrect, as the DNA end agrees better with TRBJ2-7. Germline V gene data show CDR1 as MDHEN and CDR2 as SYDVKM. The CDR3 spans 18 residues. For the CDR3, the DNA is TGTGCCAGCAACGGAGGGGGACTAGCGGGAGGGATCTCCTACGAGCAGTACTTC. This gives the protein CASNGGGLAGGISYEQYF.

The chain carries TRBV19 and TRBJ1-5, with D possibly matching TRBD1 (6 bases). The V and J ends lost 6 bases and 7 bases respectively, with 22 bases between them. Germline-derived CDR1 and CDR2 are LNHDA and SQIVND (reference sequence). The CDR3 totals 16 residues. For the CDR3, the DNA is TGTGCCAGTAGCCAGGGGACCGCTAGAATAGACCAGCCCCAGCATTTT. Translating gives CASSQGTARIDQPQHF. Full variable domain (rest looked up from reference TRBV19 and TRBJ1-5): DGGITQSPKYLFRKEGQNVTLSCEQNLNHDAMYWYRQDPGQGLRLIYYSQIVNDFQKGDIAEGYSVSREKKESFPLTVTSAQKNPTAFYLCASSQGTARIDQPQHFGDGTRLSIL.

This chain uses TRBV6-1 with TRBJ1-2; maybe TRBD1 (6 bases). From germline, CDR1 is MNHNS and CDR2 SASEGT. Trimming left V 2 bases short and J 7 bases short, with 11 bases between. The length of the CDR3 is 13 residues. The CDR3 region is CASSEYREGGYTF. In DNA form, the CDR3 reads TGTGCCAGCAGTGAATACAGGGAAGGTGGCTACACCTTC.

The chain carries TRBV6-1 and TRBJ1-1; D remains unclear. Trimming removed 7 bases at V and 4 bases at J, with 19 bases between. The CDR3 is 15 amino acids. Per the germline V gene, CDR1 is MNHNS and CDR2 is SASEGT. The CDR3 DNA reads TGTGCCAGCATGAGAAGGGCAGGTGGAGGCACTGAAGCTTTCTTT. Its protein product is CASMRRAGGGTEAFF.

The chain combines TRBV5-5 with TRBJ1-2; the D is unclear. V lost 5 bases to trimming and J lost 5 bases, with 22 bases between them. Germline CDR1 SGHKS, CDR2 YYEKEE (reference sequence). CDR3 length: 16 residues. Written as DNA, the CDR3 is TGTGCCAGCAGTCGGTTAGGGAGCTCTTCGTCTTATGGCTACACCTTC. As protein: CASSRLGSSSSYGYTF.

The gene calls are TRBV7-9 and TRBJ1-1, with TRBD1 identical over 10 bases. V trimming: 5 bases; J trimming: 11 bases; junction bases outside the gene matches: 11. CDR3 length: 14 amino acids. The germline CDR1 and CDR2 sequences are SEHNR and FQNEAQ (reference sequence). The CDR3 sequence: CASSPGQGMIIAFF. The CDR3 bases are TGTGCCAGCAGCCCGGGACAGGGGATGATTATCGCTTTCTTT.

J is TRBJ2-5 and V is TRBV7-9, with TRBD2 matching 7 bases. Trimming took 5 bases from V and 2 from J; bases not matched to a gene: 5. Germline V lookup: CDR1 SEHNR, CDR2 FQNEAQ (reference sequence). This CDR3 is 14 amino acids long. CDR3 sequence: CASSMSGTQETQYF. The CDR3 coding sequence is TGTGCCAGCAGCATGAGCGGGACTCAAGAGACCCAGTACTTC. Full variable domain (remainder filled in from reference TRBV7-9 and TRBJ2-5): DTGVSQNPRHKITKRGQNVTFRCDPISEHNRLYWYRQTLGQGPEFLTYFQNEAQLEKSRLLSDRFSAERPKGSFSTLEIQRTEQGDSAMYLCASSMSGTQETQYFGPGTRLLVL.

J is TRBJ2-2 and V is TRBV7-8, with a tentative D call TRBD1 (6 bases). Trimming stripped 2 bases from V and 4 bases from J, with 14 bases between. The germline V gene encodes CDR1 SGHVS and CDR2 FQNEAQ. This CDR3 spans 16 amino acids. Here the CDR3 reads CASSLSTGRGTGELFF. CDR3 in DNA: TGTGCCAGCAGCTTATCAACAGGGCGCGGCACCGGGGAGCTGTTTTTT.

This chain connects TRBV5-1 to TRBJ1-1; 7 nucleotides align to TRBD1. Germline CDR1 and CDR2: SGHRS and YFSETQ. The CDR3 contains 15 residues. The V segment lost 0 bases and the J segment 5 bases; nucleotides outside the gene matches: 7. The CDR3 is CASSLEGARRTEAFF. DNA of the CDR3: TGCGCCAGCAGCTTGGAGGGGGCCCGGAGGACTGAAGCTTTCTTT.

CDR3 in DNA: TGTGCCAGCAGGGAGAGGGCAAGGGACAATCAGCCCCAGCATTTT. Its translation is CASRERARDNQPQHF. The genes are TRBV6-5 and TRBJ1-5, with D unclear. Germline CDR1 and CDR2: MNHEY and SVGAGI. The CDR3 loop spans 15 amino acids. Trimming stripped 6 bases from V and 3 bases from J, with 15 bases between.

The CDR3 DNA follows: TGTGCCAGCAGCTTGGTTGGAGCTAACTATGGCTACACCTTC. It encodes CASSLVGANYGYTF. The V gene is TRBV5-4, the J gene TRBJ1-2; D unclear. This CDR3 is built from 14 residues. CDR1 and CDR2 (germline): SGHNT, YYREEE (reference sequence). The ends were cut back, 0 bases at V and 0 bases at J, with 6 bases in the middle.

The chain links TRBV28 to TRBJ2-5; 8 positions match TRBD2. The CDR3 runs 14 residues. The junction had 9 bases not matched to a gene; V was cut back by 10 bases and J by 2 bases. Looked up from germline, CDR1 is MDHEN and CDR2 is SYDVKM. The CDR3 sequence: CATSGGVTQETQYF. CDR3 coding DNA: TGTGCCACCTCCGGGGGGGTCACTCAAGAGACCCAGTACTTC.

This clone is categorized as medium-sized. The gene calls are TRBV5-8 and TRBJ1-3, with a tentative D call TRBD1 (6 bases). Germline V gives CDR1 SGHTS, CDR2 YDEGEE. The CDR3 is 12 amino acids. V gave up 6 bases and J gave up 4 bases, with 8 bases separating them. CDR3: CASTRGGNTIYF. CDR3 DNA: TGTGCCAGCACAAGGGGGGGAAACACCATATATTTT.

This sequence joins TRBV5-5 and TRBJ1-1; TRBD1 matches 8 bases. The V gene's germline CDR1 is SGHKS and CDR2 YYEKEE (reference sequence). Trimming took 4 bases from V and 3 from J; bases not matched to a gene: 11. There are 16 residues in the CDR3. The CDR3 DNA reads TGTGCCAGCAGCGTGGCATTCTTCAGGGGGCACACTGAAGCTTTCTTT. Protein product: CASSVAFFRGHTEAFF.

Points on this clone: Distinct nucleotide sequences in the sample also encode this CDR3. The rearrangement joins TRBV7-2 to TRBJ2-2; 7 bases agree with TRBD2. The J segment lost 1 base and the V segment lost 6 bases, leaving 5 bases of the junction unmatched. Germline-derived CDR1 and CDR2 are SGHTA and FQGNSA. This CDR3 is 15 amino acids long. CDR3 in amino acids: CASRPTGGNTGELFF. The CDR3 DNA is TGTGCCAGCAGACCAACGGGAGGGAACACCGGGGAGCTGTTTTTT.

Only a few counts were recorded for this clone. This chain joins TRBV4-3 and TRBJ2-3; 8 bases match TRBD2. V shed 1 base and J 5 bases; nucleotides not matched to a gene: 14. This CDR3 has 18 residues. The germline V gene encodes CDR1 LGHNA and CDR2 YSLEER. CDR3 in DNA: TGCGCCAGCAGCCAAGGTCCCTCCAGGTCGGGAGGGAGAGATACGCAGTATTTT. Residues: CASSQGPSRSGGRDTQYF.

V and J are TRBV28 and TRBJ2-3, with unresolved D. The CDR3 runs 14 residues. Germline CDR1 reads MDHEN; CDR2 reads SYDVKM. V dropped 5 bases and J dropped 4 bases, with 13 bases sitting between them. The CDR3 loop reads CASSTWIQADTQYF. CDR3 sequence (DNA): TGTGCCAGCAGTACATGGATCCAGGCAGATACGCAGTATTTT.